Sequencing of this TCR beta chain was carried out in a study of cytomegalovirus exposure and HLA in healthy donors listed by TCRdb under 2017. Some background on the complete study: In an earlier analysis of about 560 of the donors, roughly 300 Gb of sequence data and 120 million or so unique TCR beta sequences from about 179 million T cells were reported. An early release that covered 640 HLA-typed donors contained approximately 300 gigabases of sequencing data and around 85 million unique TCR sequences. Of the 398 genotyped donors, approximately 83% fell in the genetic ancestry cluster associated with self-reported Caucasian donors. The study aimed to test whether cataloging public T cell receptors could reveal signatures of past pathogen exposure. Using immunosequencing, the study profiled T cell repertoires from about 610 subjects and related those repertoires to cytomegalovirus serostatus. Besides the first cohort of 500 to 700 subjects, a separate validation cohort made up of 120 different subjects was used. To predict cytomegalovirus infection status, the study combined high-throughput TCR immunosequencing, statistical association of individual TCRs with disease status, and machine learning. In a later analysis, previously published TCR beta repertoires from about 640 donors were re-analyzed and high-resolution HLA genotyping was added so that TCR occurrence patterns could be studied. Rather than using new phenotypic data, the later analysis identified candidate immune exposures from TCR beta sequences and from how often those sequences occurred across donors. To decide whether each TCR beta V gene segment behaved as functional or pseudogenic, an earlier analysis of approximately 620 of the donors relied on high-throughput TCR beta sequencing. Alongside the repertoire data, information on donor age, sex, ethnicity and CMV serostatus was compiled. Genome-wide SNP genotypes for about 55% of the roughly 670 donors were used in a later genetic analysis, which treated that subset as a discovery cohort. Every repertoire in the discovery cohort had been generated on one and the same sequencing platform. HLA typing covered class I and class II loci at four-digit resolution. Typing coverage differed by locus: A, B, C, DRB1 and DQB1 were typed in about 620-630 donors, DQA1 in 500 to 550, DPA1 in some 610, and DPB1 in roughly 470. Roughly five DR-DQ haplotypes were handled as single units for association and clustering, since linkage in the cohort was strong. On average, around 200,000 unique TCR beta nucleotide sequences were sequenced per donor among 398 genotyped donors of the cohort, with roughly 18% of those sequences being non-productive.

This clone occurred a few times. The antigen it binds to is not known. Base qualities are not provided; no much larger clone lies one nucleotide away. In total, 500 to 700 healthy bone marrow donors made up the cohort. Cohort members were all nominally healthy when sampled, although unrecorded immune exposures were likely present. The donor tested CMV seronegative, placing the donor among the 300 to 400 seronegative members of the cohort. Each donor provided a peripheral blood sample, and peripheral blood mononuclear cells were used for TCR beta sequencing. The Qiagen DNeasy Blood Extraction Kit was used to extract genomic DNA from the blood cell samples. What the authors observed across the whole study: CMV serostatus was the only immune exposure information available for the cohort. A group of highly shared sequence variants was considered likely to be a technical artifact of the sequencing pipeline. In both the original and validation cohorts, the classifier was reported to diagnose cytomegalovirus status with high specificity and sensitivity. In a later analysis, 15,000 to 20,000 TCR beta sequences were associated with specific HLA alleles at a false discovery rate of 0.05. Because HLA typing was unavailable for some donors at each locus, only the typed subset was used in association tests. In a later analysis, several top co-occurrence clusters were reported to appear linked to parvovirus B19, influenza, CMV and Epstein-Barr virus. Most CMV-associated TCR beta chains appeared to be HLA-restricted in a later analysis, and the HLA associations seemed to be driven largely by CMV exposure. The earlier analysis of 587 of the donors excluded over 15 rarely observed V segments, including chromosome 9 orphons, because counts were too low. It was suggested by the authors that the approach could potentially be generalized to other disease states and immunological phenotypes. Compared with the approximately 720-donor mean, donors in an Asian-associated ancestry cluster had fewer N-insertions in productive TCRs, according to a later genetic analysis. Some IMGT-functional V segments, including TRBV6-2 and TRBV6-3, could not be distinguished by the 87-base-pair reads and were therefore excluded. In a later analysis, the rate of TCR association differed among HLA loci, with DRB1 alleles having the most associated TCRs and HLA-C alleles having the fewest. In this cohort, only TCR beta chains were sequenced, and detectable features were limited by the absence of alpha or paired-chain data. A further reported finding was that TCR beta sequences accurately predicted the HLA-A and HLA-B alleles for most subjects in the first cohort. Assigning TCR associations to individual alleles was difficult when HLA alleles, especially DR and DQ, strongly co-occurred. In an earlier analysis of 587 of the donors, most TCR beta V segments appeared in productive rearrangements about 87% or about 30% of the time, broadly matching IMGT annotations. In vitro tests confirmed that a few of the cytomegalovirus-associated TCR beta chains recognize cytomegalovirus antigens. An association between a missense DCLRE1C variant and V-gene and J-gene trimming of TCR beta chains was found in a later genetic analysis and replicated in an independent cohort. Correlated functional status among segregating V segments might reflect linkage disequilibrium, but an unknown experimental factor could not be ruled out. While some public TCRs were present in many individuals, most TCR sequences turned up only very rarely across donors. The study listed 150 to 200 TCR beta chains as associated with cytomegalovirus. Roughly uniform sequencing depth across donors was assumed in presence/absence analyses, although this assumption may not hold. In a later analysis, HLA-associated TCR beta chains were found to be more clonally expanded and to have lower generation probabilities than equally common non-associated chains.

Library preparation was by the immunoSEQ multiplex PCR assay. The multiplex PCR relied on a mix of 60 forward primers for TCR Vbeta segments and 13 reverse primers for TCR Jbeta segments. The CDR3 region of rearranged TCR beta genes was amplified from genomic DNA with a multiplex PCR assay. The amplified TCR beta libraries were sequenced on the Illumina HiSeq System as 87-base-pair reads. The original pipeline was this. A later analysis tallied approximately 87 million unique TCR beta chains across the approximately 670 repertoires, and some 10 million of those chains were shared by two or more donors. Raw reads were error-corrected and collapsed into unique sequences by a nearest-neighbor algorithm in which closely related sequences were merged to remove PCR and sequencing errors. CDR3 sequences were aligned to IMGT reference sequences to assign V, D and J gene segments. For a sequence to be retained, a match of at least six nucleotides was required to both a V gene segment and a J gene segment. Rearrangements were called productive when the CDR3 lacked stop codons and stayed in frame with V and J; all others were non-productive. Following IMGT convention, CDR3 was defined as the stretch from the second conserved V-encoded cysteine to the conserved J-encoded phenylalanine. Sequences without an unambiguous match to a single V gene segment were excluded from the earlier analysis of 587 of the donors. An earlier analysis of several hundred of the donors called V segments functional above 56.7% productive rearrangements and segregating when the between-donor standard deviation exceeded 5%. A statistical classification framework was developed to diagnose cytomegalovirus status using the catalog of TCR beta chain sequences. A later analysis assigned V and J genes by comparing TCR nucleotide sequences with IMGT/GENE-DB human TR gene sequences. The TCRdist pipeline was used in a later analysis to assign CDR3 sequences and most-parsimonious VDJ recombination scenarios. In a later analysis, each TCR beta chain was defined by its CDR3 amino acid sequence together with its V-gene family, and reads lacking a unique V-gene family were excluded. As a way to deal with suspected cross-contamination and a sequencing artifact, a later analysis dropped over 550 nucleotide sequences that were highly shared and had low generation probability. In a later analysis, a clonal expansion index was calculated for each public chain from normalized within-repertoire ranks of inferred template counts. A later analysis computed generation probabilities with a VDJ recombination model fitted to out-of-frame rearrangements, and checked the results against IGoR. A later analysis scored TCR-TCR, TCR-HLA and TCR-CMV co-occurrence with hypergeometric tests, applying a repertoire-size bias correction to TCR pairs. False discovery rates were estimated in a later analysis by permuting HLA or CMV assignments 20 times. A later analysis grouped co-occurring TCRs with DBSCAN, adding TCRdist sequence similarity when clustering within HLA-allele-positive subsets. Repertoires with fewer than 30,000 or more than 120,000 public chains, plus five repertoires with anomalous nucleotide sharing, were excluded from co-occurrence clustering. TCRdb took over this immuneACCESS table, retaining in-frame rearrangements with V and J assigned. Such tables are incomplete; in checked studies, under half of the missing clones stem from an unresolved V gene, and the remainder is unexplained. That table is the source of V, J and clone size, and D and trimming were worked out from the DNA. The sample includes roughly 170,000 clones, with roughly 75% observed a single time. The top ten constitute around 2.4% of the sample.

Trimming takes 1 base from V and 5 bases from J, and the germline ends sit 20 bases apart. Spanning cysteine to phenylalanine, the CDR3 consists of 17 amino acids. Only the CDR3 DNA is retained, 51 bases long and in frame from the first base. The CDR1 and CDR2 encoded by the germline V gene are LGHNA and YNFKEQ. This clonotype was obtained from a female donor in good health and CMV-seronegative. The sequenced material came from PBMCs. The sequence joins TRBV4-2 to TRBJ2-5; the best D guess is TRBD2, with 7 bases matching. CDR3 loop: CASSQVVTAGAGETQYF. Here is the DNA: TGTGCCAGCAGCCAAGTTGTCACTGCGGGGGCGGGGGAGACCCAGTACTTC.